This is a list of T cell receptor beta chains from one sample in a study of cytomegalovirus exposure and HLA in healthy donors. Only in-frame clones appear in the TCRdb table, and some are missing; sequencing was by immunoSEQ multiplex PCR. Of 150,000 to 200,000 clones in the sample, more than 75% were seen once. Sequencing was carried out using PBMCs. The origin of the receptors is a woman aged 50 to 65 in good health and CMV-seropositive. Each CDR3 is given without its conserved first and last residue.

ASSKQHLNTEAF	TRBJ1-1	TRBV6-6
ASRVTPLSADTQY	TRBJ2-3	TRBV6-5
ASADKTGHETQY	TRBJ2-5	TRBV5-4
ASSLVLGQLDSPLH	TRBJ1-6	TRBV11-2
ATRSSGGTGELF	TRBJ2-2	TRBV15
ASSIPGQGGSEAF	TRBJ1-1	TRBV19
ASSVGGLDNEQF	TRBJ2-1	TRBV9
ASSFESGNTQY	TRBJ2-3	TRBV7-9
ASSQAGTRSADTQY	TRBJ2-3	TRBV14
ATGRLAGGQGGELF	TRBJ2-2	TRBV27
ASSQYRGSNQPQH	TRBJ1-5	TRBV19
ASSTATGRPYQPQH	TRBJ1-5	TRBV28
ASSLVGQGSGFYNEQF	TRBJ2-1	TRBV11-2
ASSLEGGRITDTQY	TRBJ2-3	TRBV5-1
ASSMGLAGGQGDTQY	TRBJ2-3	TRBV19
ATGTGELGSYNSPLH	TRBJ1-6	TRBV19
ASSQEADSGNTIY	TRBJ1-3	TRBV4-2
ASSLAGQSAAEQY	TRBJ2-7	TRBV11-1
SSSNSPYEQY	TRBJ2-7	TRBV7-9
ASRTTGSYETQY	TRBJ2-5	TRBV6-5
ASSLDGGGYTEQF	TRBJ2-1	TRBV7-9
ASSSTGVHTDTQY	TRBJ2-3	TRBV7-9
ATEHSYEQY	TRBJ2-7	TRBV28
ASSLETGNNSPLH	TRBJ1-6	TRBV7-2
ASSTTMGVFEAF	TRBJ1-1	TRBV11-2
ASSVGSISYEQY	TRBJ2-7	TRBV9
ASSLDRGGTEAF	TRBJ1-1	TRBV28
ASRRQGAAEAF	TRBJ1-1	TRBV2
ASKRTAGYEQY	TRBJ2-7	TRBV2
ASSQEWGSSTDTQY	TRBJ2-3	TRBV4-2
ASSTTPGQGNF	TRBJ1-1	TRBV7-2
AITGDRAQPQH	TRBJ1-5	TRBV10-3
ATSRRQGASSPLH	TRBJ1-6	TRBV15
ASSQEFFYEQY	TRBJ2-7	TRBV4-1
ASRRTGGSYGYT	TRBJ1-2	TRBV6-6
SVRGTGNYGYT	TRBJ1-2	TRBV29-1
ASSLSGRGGWETQY	TRBJ2-5	TRBV27
ASNRVNGYT	TRBJ1-2	TRBV28
AISGTGYEQY	TRBJ2-7	TRBV10-3
ASRGASTDTQY	TRBJ2-3	TRBV7-2